This T cell receptor (beta chain) was sequenced in a study of cytomegalovirus exposure and HLA in healthy donors. Findings and limits, study-wide: A few CMV-associated chains were confirmed in vitro to be specific for CMV antigens. A list of 150 or so TCR beta chains associated with cytomegalovirus was given. According to reports, the classifier identified cytomegalovirus status with high specificity and sensitivity. Within the approximately 110 validation repertoires, first-cohort TCR clusters tended to co-occur, according to a later analysis.

Remarks on this clone: The antigen is not known.

Only in-frame clones appear in the TCRdb table, and some are missing; sequencing was by immunoSEQ multiplex PCR. The table shows over 100,000 clones, with roughly 89% occurring only once. Germline V CDR1 and CDR2: MGHRA, YSYEKL. The CDR3 covers 18 residues. V dropped 0 bases and J dropped 1 base, with 18 bases sitting between them. Sequencing input: PBMCs. The chain recombines TRBV4-1 with TRBJ1-1; D might be TRBD1 (6 bases). The TCR comes from a woman aged 18 to 35 in good health and CMV-seronegative. The CDR3 region is CASSQESQGPFRNTEAFF. CDR3 nucleotide sequence: TGCGCCAGCAGCCAAGAGTCTCAGGGGCCTTTCCGGAACACTGAAGCTTTCTTT.